Below are 30 T cell receptor beta chains sequenced from a single sample in a study of shared clonotypes between healthy human individuals. Generated by immunoSEQ multiplex PCR, the TCRdb table keeps only in-frame clones and is missing some. The sample has more than 2 million clones, 85% to 95% seen once; the top ten hold 0.1% to 0.15%. Input material: naive CD4+ T cells sorted from blood. Subset of the sample: CD45RA+ positively selected. The receptors shown here come from a man younger than 35 in good health.

This clone was picked up one time. The chain uses TRBV6-1 and TRBJ2-3; TRBD1 is a possible D gene (6 bases). CDR3 size: 15 residues. Per germline, CDR1 MNHNS and CDR2 SASEGT. The V end was cut by 5 bases, the J end by 4 bases, with 16 bases between. The CDR3: CASSLTRGAADTQYF. For the CDR3, the DNA is TGTGCCAGCAGTTTAACCAGGGGCGCAGCAGATACGCAGTATTTT.

The rearrangement uses TRBV6-5 and TRBJ2-7; D could derive from TRBD1 or TRBD2 (6 bases each). CDR1 and CDR2 from the germline V gene are MNHEY and SVGAGI. V lost 6 bases and J lost 2, with 11 bases in between. This CDR3 has 13 residues. CDR3 protein: CASSAGHPYEQYF. The DNA for the CDR3 is TGTGCCAGCAGCGCGGGACACCCCTACGAGCAGTACTTC.

The chain combines TRBV6-6 with TRBJ1-2; TRBD1 matches at 7 bases. CDR1 is MNHNY, CDR2 SVGAGI, per germline (reference sequence). Trimming took 4 bases from V and 0 from J; bases not matched to a gene: 2. The CDR3 covers 14 residues. In nucleotides, the CDR3 is TGTGCCAGCAGTTTGGACAGGACTAACTATGGCTACACCTTC. This translates into CASSLDRTNYGYTF.

The chain carries TRBV19 and TRBJ2-1, with 8 nucleotides matching TRBD2. Germline CDR1 is LNHDA and CDR2 is SQIVND (reference sequence). This CDR3 comprises 15 residues. J gave up 9 bases and V 1 base, and 8 bases lay outside the gene matches. CDR3 amino acids: CASSIGAGVSSEQFF. The CDR3 nucleotides are TGTGCCAGTAGTATAGGAGCGGGAGTCTCTAGTGAGCAGTTCTTC. Full variable domain (outside the CDR3, taken from reference TRBV19 and TRBJ2-1): DGGITQSPKYLFRKEGQNVTLSCEQNLNHDAMYWYRQDPGQGLRLIYYSQIVNDFQKGDIAEGYSVSREKKESFPLTVTSAQKNPTAFYLCASSIGAGVSSEQFFGPGTRLTVL.

This clone has a single count. The V gene is TRBV19, the J gene TRBJ2-7, with 7 bases identical to TRBD1. The J segment lost 0 bases and the V segment lost 4 bases, leaving 6 bases of the junction unmatched. The CDR3 sequence is 15 residues long. Germline CDR1 and CDR2: LNHDA and SQIVND (reference sequence). The CDR3 DNA reads TGTGCCAGTAGTACCTCGACAGGGCGCTCCTACGAGCAGTACTTC. It codes for CASSTSTGRSYEQYF.

The genes are TRBV6-5 and TRBJ2-6; unclear D gene. The V gene's germline CDR1 is MNHEY and CDR2 SVGAGI. The CDR3 has 15 residues. V lost 1 base, J lost 4 bases, and 8 bases lay in between. This chain's CDR3 is CASSYYTSGANVLTF. Here the CDR3 DNA reads TGTGCCAGCAGTTACTATACGTCCGGGGCCAACGTCCTGACTTTC.

The chain combines TRBV13 with TRBJ2-3; possibly TRBD1 for D (6 bases). Germline V gene sequence: CDR1 PRHDT, CDR2 FYEKMQ (reference sequence). V was shortened by 6 bases and J by 2 bases, with 24 bases between the two germline ends. The CDR3 consists of 18 residues. The CDR3 sequence is CASSRPVGALLFTDTQYF. The DNA of the CDR3 is TGTGCCAGCAGTCGACCCGTGGGGGCTCTACTGTTCACAGATACGCAGTATTTT.

J is TRBJ2-1 and V is TRBV7-8; TRBD2 matches at 11 bases. The germline CDR1 and CDR2 sequences are SGHVS and FQNEAQ. This CDR3 is 15 amino acids long. V shed 5 bases, J shed 4 bases, and the junction held 4 bases outside the gene matches. DNA of the CDR3: TGTGCCAGCAGCAAGGGACTAGCGGCTTACAATGAGCAGTTCTTC. Its translation is CASSKGLAAYNEQFF.

This clone occurred once. The chain is built from TRBV5-6 and TRBJ1-6; D gene unclear. Germline CDR1 SGHDT, CDR2 YYEEEE. The CDR3 consists of 13 residues. Between the trimmed V and J ends, which lost 0 bases and 14 bases, there was a span of 12 bases. In nucleotides, the CDR3 is TGTGCCAGCAGCTTGGGAGCGCAGGAGTCCCTCCACTTT. This sequence encodes CASSLGAQESLHF.

The chain joins TRBV11-2 to TRBJ2-7; D remains unclear. This CDR3 region has 14 residues. Per germline, CDR1 SGHAT and CDR2 FQNNGV. V shed 4 bases and J shed 6 bases, with 16 bases lying between them. The CDR3, as DNA: TGTGCCAGCAGCTCACAAAGGCCCTTCGGCGAGCAGTACTTC. Amino acids: CASSSQRPFGEQYF.

The chain recombines TRBV29-1 with TRBJ2-7, with D maybe TRBD1 (5 bases). CDR1 is SQVTM and CDR2 is ANQGSEA in the germline V gene. The CDR3 covers 14 residues. V dropped 3 bases and J dropped 2 bases, with 14 bases sitting between them. For the CDR3, the DNA is TGCAGCGTTGATAATGAGCAGGGAACCTACGAGCAGTACTTC. Amino acids: CSVDNEQGTYEQYF.

The chain uses TRBV7-2 and TRBJ1-2; the D is unclear. Trimming pared 7 bases from V and 0 bases from J, leaving 15 bases between. Germline assignment: CDR1 SGHTA and CDR2 FQGNSA. The CDR3 spans 15 residues. CDR3 amino acids: CASTPWGGTNYGYTF. The CDR3 coding sequence is TGTGCCAGCACCCCCTGGGGAGGGACTAACTATGGCTACACCTTC. Full variable domain (rest looked up from reference TRBV7-2 and TRBJ1-2): GAGVSQSPSNKVTEKGKDVELRCDPISGHTALYWYRQSLGQGLEFLIYFQGNSAPDKSGLPSDRFSAERTGGSVSTLTIQRTQQEDSAVYLCASTPWGGTNYGYTFGSGTRLTVV.

Notes on this clone: Other DNA sequences in the sample encode the same CDR3. The rearrangement uses TRBV30 and TRBJ2-5; no reliable D call. Germline V gene data show CDR1 as GTSNPN and CDR2 as SVGIG (reference sequence). Trimming cost V 0 bases and J 5 bases, with 7 bases left between them. This CDR3 comprises 12 residues. The chain's CDR3 is CAWSVTPETQYF. The DNA of the CDR3 is TGTGCCTGGAGTGTAACGCCGGAGACCCAGTACTTC.

As for this clone: One base away lies a much larger clone, so this may be a sequencing read error. The same CDR3 can be traced to other DNA sequences in this sample. This sequence joins TRBV30 and TRBJ1-1; no clear D. V shed 0 bases and J shed 1 base, with 6 bases lying between them. Germline V lookup: CDR1 GTSNPN, CDR2 SVGIG (reference sequence). The CDR3 sequence is 13 residues long. CDR3 nucleotide sequence: TGTGCCTGGAGTGTACGGGAGAACACTGAAGCTTTCTTT. This gives the protein CAWSVRENTEAFF.

V and J are TRBV30 and TRBJ2-7; 7 bases line up with TRBD2. V trimming: 0 bases; J trimming: 2 bases; junction bases outside the gene matches: 7. CDR1 GTSNPN and CDR2 SVGIG come from the germline V gene (reference sequence). This CDR3 comprises 15 residues. The DNA of the CDR3 is TGTGCCTGGAGTGTAAGGCTAGCGGAGACCTACGAGCAGTACTTC. Translation: CAWSVRLAETYEQYF.

The J gene is TRBJ1-2, the V gene TRBV7-2; a possible D gene is TRBD1 (5 bases). From germline, CDR1 is SGHTA and CDR2 FQGNSA. V was shortened by 5 bases and J by 2 bases, with 15 bases between the two germline ends. There are 15 residues in the CDR3. The CDR3 coding sequence is TGTGCCAGCAGCCTAGGGGCCCACGGAAACTATGGCTACACCTTC. It is translated as CASSLGAHGNYGYTF.

The chain couples TRBV5-1 to TRBJ2-1; TRBD2 aligns across 8 bases. The CDR3 is 17 amino acids. Germline CDR1 SGHRS, CDR2 YFSETQ. V trimming: 0 bases; J trimming: 1 base; junction bases outside the gene matches: 6. CDR3 nucleotide sequence: TGCGCCAGCAGCTTGGCAGTAACTAGCGGTTCCTACAATGAGCAGTTCTTC. The encoded protein is CASSLAVTSGSYNEQFF.

This clone is a singleton in its sample. The rearrangement uses TRBV2 and TRBJ1-1; 9 positions agree with TRBD1. The CDR3 has 18 residues. Trimming cost V 2 bases and J 1 base; bases outside gene matches: 11. Germline CDR1 and CDR2: SNHLY and FYNNEI. In nucleotides, the CDR3 is TGTGCCAGCAGTGAACAGGGACAGGGAAGAGGTTCGAACACTGAAGCTTTCTTT. This translates into CASSEQGQGRGSNTEAFF. Variable domain in full (rest from reference TRBV2 and TRBJ1-1): EPEVTQTPSHQVTQMGQEVILRCVPISNHLYFYWYRQILGQKVEFLVSFYNNEISEKSEIFDDQFSVERPDGSNFTLKIRSTKLEDSAMYFCASSEQGQGRGSNTEAFFGQGTRLTVV.

CDR3 DNA: TGTGCCAGCAGCCAACCCGGGACAGCGAACACTGAAGCTTTCTTT. Translated: CASSQPGTANTEAFF. This chain joins TRBV4-2 and TRBJ1-1; 7 bases are shared with TRBD1. The germline V gene has CDR1 LGHNA and CDR2 YNFKEQ. The CDR3 covers 15 residues. The V gene end was trimmed by 2 bases and the J gene end by 1 base; junction bases not matched to a gene: 4.

The chain is built from TRBV7-9 and TRBJ1-6; TRBD1 matches at 7 bases. Per germline, CDR1 SEHNR and CDR2 FQNEAQ (reference sequence). The J segment lost 5 bases and the V segment lost 5 bases, leaving 6 bases of the junction unmatched. CDR3 size: 15 residues. The CDR3 loop is CASSLRDSHNSPLHF. In DNA, the CDR3 is TGTGCCAGCAGCCTCCGGGACAGCCATAATTCACCCCTCCACTTT.

This chain joins TRBV6-5 and TRBJ2-7; TRBD1 aligns across 7 bases. Germline V gene data show CDR1 as MNHEY and CDR2 as SVGAGI. The length of the CDR3 is 16 residues. Trimming took 2 bases from V and 2 from J; bases not matched to a gene: 9. CDR3: CASSYRSPTGTYEQYF. The CDR3 DNA sequence: TGTGCCAGCAGTTACAGGAGTCCGACAGGGACCTACGAGCAGTACTTC.

V usage is TRBV4-3 and J usage is TRBJ1-6, with TRBD1 matching over 9 bases. The ends lost 2 bases at V and 6 bases at J; junction bases unmatched: 5. Germline V gene lookup returns CDR1 LGHNA and CDR2 YSLEER. The CDR3 totals 16 residues. CDR3 coding DNA: TGCGCCAGCAGCCAAAAACAGGGGGCGAGTAATTCACCCCTCCACTTT. It specifies CASSQKQGASNSPLHF.

The rearrangement links TRBV7-9 to TRBJ2-3; D might be TRBD2 (6 bases). V lost 2 bases and J lost 6, with 27 bases in between. The CDR3 has 19 amino acids. Germline loops: CDR1 SEHNR, CDR2 FQNEAQ (reference sequence). CDR3 amino acids: CASSLYTARAGTSGDTQYF. CDR3 nucleotides: TGTGCCAGCAGCTTATATACCGCGAGGGCCGGGACTTCGGGGGATACGCAGTATTTT. Variable domain in full (rest from reference TRBV7-9 and TRBJ2-3): DTGVSQNPRHKITKRGQNVTFRCDPISEHNRLYWYRQTLGQGPEFLTYFQNEAQLEKSRLLSDRFSAERPKGSFSTLEIQRTEQGDSAMYLCASSLYTARAGTSGDTQYFGPGTRLTVL.

In this sample, this clone turned up a few times. The rearrangement uses TRBV18 and TRBJ1-2; 8 bases are shared with TRBD1. The CDR3 extends over 14 amino acids. Germline CDR1 is KGHSH and CDR2 is LQKENI. V trimming: 6 bases; J trimming: 5 bases; junction bases outside the gene matches: 8. This CDR3 is CASSLGQGGYGYTF. DNA of the CDR3: TGTGCCAGCTCCCTCGGACAGGGTGGGTATGGCTACACCTTC.

The V call is TRBV9, the J call TRBJ2-7; D gene uncertain. The CDR3 loop spans 14 amino acids. Per the germline V gene, CDR1 is SGDLS and CDR2 is YYNGEE. The V end lost 1 base, the J end lost 3 bases, and 11 bases lay between the germline ends. In DNA, the CDR3 is TGTGCCAGCAGCGTACTGGCAGCTAGCTACGAGCAGTACTTC. Protein product: CASSVLAASYEQYF. Full variable domain (outside the CDR3, taken from reference TRBV9 and TRBJ2-7): DSGVTQTPKHLITATGQRVTLRCSPRSGDLSVYWYQQSLDQGLQFLIQYYNGEERAKGNILERFSAQQFPDLHSELNLSSLELGDSALYFCASSVLAASYEQYFGPGTRLTVT.

This clone was seen a single time. The chain couples TRBV10-3 to TRBJ2-3; 15 bases map to TRBD2. V was pared by 6 bases and J by 6 bases, with 4 bases of the junction left unmatched. The CDR3 runs 15 residues. Germline lookup yields CDR1 ENHRY and CDR2 SYGVKD. CDR3 region: CAIRTGTSGRDTQYF. CDR3 nucleotide sequence: TGTGCCATCAGAACCGGGACTAGCGGGAGGGATACGCAGTATTTT.

The chain combines TRBV2 with TRBJ1-6, with 9 bases matching TRBD1. J gave up 8 bases and V 5 bases, and 4 bases lay outside the gene matches. CDR1 is SNHLY, CDR2 FYNNEI, per germline. This CDR3 spans 14 amino acids. In nucleotides, the CDR3 is TGTGCCAGCAGTCTTGGACAGGGGCATTCACCCCTCCACTTT. Protein: CASSLGQGHSPLHF.

The J gene is TRBJ1-5, the V gene TRBV7-9; D unresolved. Germline CDR1 and CDR2: SEHNR and FQNEAQ (reference sequence). The CDR3 sequence is 13 residues long. The V gene lost 5 bases and the J gene lost 4 bases, with 9 bases spanning the gap. The CDR3 DNA reads as TGTGCCAGCAGCCCGCGGGAGAATCAGCCCCAGCATTTT. Residues: CASSPRENQPQHF.

The chain carries TRBV28 and TRBJ1-2, with 9 bases fitting TRBD1. The CDR3 runs 13 residues. After removal of 4 bases from V and 5 bases from J, the junction contained 2 bases not matched to a gene. Germline CDR1 reads MDHEN; CDR2 reads SYDVKM. The CDR3 protein is CASSSDRGYGYTF. Here the CDR3 DNA reads TGTGCCAGCAGTTCGGACAGGGGATATGGCTACACCTTC.

This sequence joins TRBV7-2 and TRBJ2-2, with D perhaps TRBD1 (5 bases). Germline loops: CDR1 SGHTA, CDR2 FQGNSA. Trimming took 5 bases from V and 1 from J, leaving 17 bases between them. CDR3 length: 17 amino acids. CDR3 nucleotides: TGTGCCAGCAGCCCTTACCCAGGGTACCTGAACACCGGGGAGCTGTTTTTT. It translates to CASSPYPGYLNTGELFF.